The rows below give T cell receptor beta chains drawn from one sample of a study of tumor-infiltrating lymphocytes in primary liver carcinoma. TCRdb re-called the multiplex PCR reads with MiXCR, one entry per CDR3 protein. Of 99,000 or so distinct CDR3 sequences listed, approximately 80% were seen once; the top ten hold 15% to 25%. The sequencing sample was made of liver tumor tissue from sampling region 3. All receptors derive from a man between 35 and 55 years old with primary liver carcinoma and hepatitis B virus infection. Each CDR3 is given without its conserved first and last residue. The D gene is left open where the match is weak.

J: TRBJ2-7; V: TRBV5-5; D: -; CDR3: ASSLVPREGGQY
J: TRBJ2-2; V: TRBV4-1; D: -; CDR3: ACCHAAAGELF
J: TRBJ1-1; V: TRBV29-1; D: -; CDR3: SVAPGWGMNTDAL
J: TRBJ2-1; V: TRBV29-1; D: -; CDR3: RVEAPNDEQF
J: TRBJ2-3; V: TRBV29-1; D: -; CDR3: RVARSGTSTDTQY
J: TRBJ2-5; V: TRBV5-4; D: -; CDR3: ASNPTQVGEIQY
J: TRBJ1-5; V: TRBV29-1; D: TRBD1; CDR3: SVERTGGNQPQL
J: TRBJ2-3; V: TRBV12-3/TRBV12-4; D: -; CDR3: ASSRLSAYTQY
J: TRBJ2-2; V: TRBV12-3/TRBV12-4; D: TRBD2; CDR3: ASSGLAGTTWELF
J: TRBJ2-3; V: TRBV11-1; D: -; CDR3: ASSSGGSSVGVPIDTQY
J: TRBJ2-4; V: TRBV11-2; D: -; CDR3: ANSLDRTALAKNIRY
J: TRBJ2-1; V: TRBV12-3/TRBV12-4; D: -; CDR3: ASSFGREYEQF
J: TRBJ2-1; V: TRBV11-2; D: TRBD2; CDR3: ANSLDRGGRFYSEHF
J: TRBJ2-6; V: TRBV28; D: -; CDR3: ASSFAGLGSGANVLT
J: TRBJ2-7; V: TRBV28; D: -; CDR3: ASSHQSRRLYEQY
J: TRBJ1-5; V: TRBV20-1; D: -; CDR3: SALQGYSNQLQH
J: TRBJ2-3; V: TRBV7-8; D: -; CDR3: ASSSNWYEGTQY
J: TRBJ2-4; V: TRBV4-1; D: -; CDR3: ASSQGMDPNSIQY
J: TRBJ1-2; V: TRBV29-1; D: -; CDR3: SVPATSADGYT
J: TRBJ2-7; V: TRBV29-1; D: -; CDR3: VAMTSGTGTPYEQY
J: TRBJ2-1; V: TRBV11-3; D: -; CDR3: ASSLNANEQL
J: TRBJ2-5; V: TRBV29-1; D: TRBD1; CDR3: NVEDVGQGETQY
J: TRBJ2-1; V: TRBV5-4; D: -; CDR3: ASTLGQYNEQF
J: TRBJ2-2; V: TRBV29-1; D: TRBD2; CDR3: SVRTSAVNTGELS
J: TRBJ2-3; V: TRBV29-1; D: -; CDR3: NVEGEAGITDTQY
J: TRBJ1-3; V: TRBV12-3/TRBV12-4; D: -; CDR3: ASSLGQLLSGDTIH
J: TRBJ2-7; V: TRBV5-1; D: -; CDR3: ASSLGGRRTSYEQY
J: TRBJ2-5; V: TRBV6-5; D: -; CDR3: AYMGGGRRETRY
J: TRBJ2-7; V: TRBV12-3/TRBV12-4; D: TRBD1; CDR3: ASTRSGGTYEQY